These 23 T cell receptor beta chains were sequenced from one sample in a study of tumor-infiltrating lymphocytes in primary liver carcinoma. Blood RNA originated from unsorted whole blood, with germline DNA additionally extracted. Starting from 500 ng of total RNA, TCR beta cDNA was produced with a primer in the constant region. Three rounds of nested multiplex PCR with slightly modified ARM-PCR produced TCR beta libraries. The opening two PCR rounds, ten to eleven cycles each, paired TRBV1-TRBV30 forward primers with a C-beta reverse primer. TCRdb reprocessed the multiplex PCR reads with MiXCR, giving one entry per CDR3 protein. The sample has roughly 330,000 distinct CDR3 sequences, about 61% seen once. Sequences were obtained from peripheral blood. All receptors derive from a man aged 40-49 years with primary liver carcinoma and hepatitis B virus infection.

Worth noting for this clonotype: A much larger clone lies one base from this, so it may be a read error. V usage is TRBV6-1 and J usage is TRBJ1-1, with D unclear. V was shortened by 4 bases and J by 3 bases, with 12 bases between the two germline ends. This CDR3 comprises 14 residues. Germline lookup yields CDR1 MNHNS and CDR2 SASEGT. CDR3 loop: CASSARSWDTEAFF. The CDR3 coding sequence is TGTGCCAGCAGTGCGCGGAGTTGGGACACTGAAGCTTTCTTT.

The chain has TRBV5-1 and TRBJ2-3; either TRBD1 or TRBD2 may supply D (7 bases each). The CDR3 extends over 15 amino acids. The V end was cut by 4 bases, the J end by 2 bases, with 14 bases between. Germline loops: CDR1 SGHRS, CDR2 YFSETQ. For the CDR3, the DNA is TGCGCCAGCAGCCCCAGGGGGGGACCCACAGATACGCAGTATTTT. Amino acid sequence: CASSPRGGPTDTQYF.

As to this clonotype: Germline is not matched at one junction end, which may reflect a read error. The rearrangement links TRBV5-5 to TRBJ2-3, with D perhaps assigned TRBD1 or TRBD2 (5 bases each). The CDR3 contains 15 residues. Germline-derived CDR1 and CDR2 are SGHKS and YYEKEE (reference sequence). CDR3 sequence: CGSSSNKGRTDTQYF. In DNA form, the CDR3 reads TGTGGCAGCAGCTCCAATAAGGGGAGAACAGATACGCAGTATTTT.

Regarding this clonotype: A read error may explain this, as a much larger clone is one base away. CDR3 coding DNA: TGTGCCAGCAACACCTGGACAGGGTACTCTGGGGCCAACGTCCTGACTTTC. This sequence encodes CASNTWTGYSGANVLTF. The chain recombines TRBV5-4 with TRBJ2-6, with 8 nucleotides matching TRBD1. The CDR3 is 17 residues long. V shed 6 bases and J 0 bases; nucleotides not matched to a gene: 8. CDR1 and CDR2 (germline): SGHNT, YYREEE (reference sequence).

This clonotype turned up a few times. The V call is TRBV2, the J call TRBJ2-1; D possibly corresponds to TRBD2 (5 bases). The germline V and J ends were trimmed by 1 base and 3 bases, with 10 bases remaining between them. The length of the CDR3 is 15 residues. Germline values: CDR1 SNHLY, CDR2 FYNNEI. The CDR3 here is CASSEGPLVYNEQFF. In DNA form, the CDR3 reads TGTGCCAGCAGTGAAGGGCCACTAGTCTACAATGAGCAGTTCTTC.

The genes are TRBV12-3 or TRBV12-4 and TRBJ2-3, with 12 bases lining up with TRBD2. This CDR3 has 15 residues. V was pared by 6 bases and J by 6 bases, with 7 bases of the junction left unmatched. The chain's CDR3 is CASSATSGSVDTQYF. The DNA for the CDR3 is TGTGCCAGCAGCGCGACTAGCGGGAGTGTGGATACGCAGTATTTT.

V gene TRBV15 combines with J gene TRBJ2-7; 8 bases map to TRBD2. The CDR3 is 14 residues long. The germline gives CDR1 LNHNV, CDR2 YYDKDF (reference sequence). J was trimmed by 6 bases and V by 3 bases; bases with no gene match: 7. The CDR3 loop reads CATSSVAGLREQYF. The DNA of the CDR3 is TGTGCCACCAGCAGTGTAGCGGGATTACGCGAGCAGTACTTC.

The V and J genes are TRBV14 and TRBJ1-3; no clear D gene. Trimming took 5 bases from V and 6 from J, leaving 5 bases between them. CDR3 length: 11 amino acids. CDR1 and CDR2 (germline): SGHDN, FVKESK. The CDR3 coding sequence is TGTGCCAGCAGCTCGCTAAACACCATATATTTT. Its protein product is CASSSLNTIYF.

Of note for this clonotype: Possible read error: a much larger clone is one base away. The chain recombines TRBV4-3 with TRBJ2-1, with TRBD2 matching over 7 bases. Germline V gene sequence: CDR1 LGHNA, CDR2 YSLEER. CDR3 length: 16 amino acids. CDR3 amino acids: CASSQDVAGAYNEQLF. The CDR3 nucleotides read TGCGCCAGCAGCCAAGATGTGGCGGGAGCTTACAATGAGCAGCTCTTC.

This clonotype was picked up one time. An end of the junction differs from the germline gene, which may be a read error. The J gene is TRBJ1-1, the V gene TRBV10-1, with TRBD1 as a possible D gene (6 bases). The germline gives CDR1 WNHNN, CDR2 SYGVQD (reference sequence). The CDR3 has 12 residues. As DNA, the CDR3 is TGCGCCAGCAGTGGCCGGGACACTGATGCTTTCTTT. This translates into CASSGRDTDAFF.

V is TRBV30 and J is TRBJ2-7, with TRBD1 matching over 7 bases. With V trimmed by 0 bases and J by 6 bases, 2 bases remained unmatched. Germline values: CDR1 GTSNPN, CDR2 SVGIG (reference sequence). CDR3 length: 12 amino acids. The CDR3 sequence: CAWSVRGREQYF. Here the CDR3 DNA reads TGTGCCTGGAGTGTAAGGGGGCGCGAGCAGTACTTC. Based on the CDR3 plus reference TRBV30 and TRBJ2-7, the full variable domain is SQTIHQWPATLVQPVGSPLSLECTVEGTSNPNLYWYRQAAGRGLQLLFYSVGIGQISSEVPQNLSASRPQDRQFILSSKKLLLSDSGFYLCAWSVRGREQYFGPGTRLTVT.

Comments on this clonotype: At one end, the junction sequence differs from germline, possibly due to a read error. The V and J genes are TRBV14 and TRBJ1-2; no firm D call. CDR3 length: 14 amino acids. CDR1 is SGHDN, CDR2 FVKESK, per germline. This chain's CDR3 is CARSHGRANYGYTF. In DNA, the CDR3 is TGTGCCAGAAGCCACGGGAGGGCTAACTATGGCTACACCTTC.

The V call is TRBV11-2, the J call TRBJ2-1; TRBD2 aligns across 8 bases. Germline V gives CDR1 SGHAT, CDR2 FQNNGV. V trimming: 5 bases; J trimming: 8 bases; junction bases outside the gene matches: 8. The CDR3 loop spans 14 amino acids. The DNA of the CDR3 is TGTGCCAGCAGCATGCTACGGGGGGGATATGAGCAGTTCTTC. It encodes CASSMLRGGYEQFF.

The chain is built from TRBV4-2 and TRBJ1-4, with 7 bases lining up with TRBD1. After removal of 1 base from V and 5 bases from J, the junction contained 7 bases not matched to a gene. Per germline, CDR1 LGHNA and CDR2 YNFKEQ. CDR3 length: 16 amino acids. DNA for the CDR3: TGTGCCAGCAGCCAAGCCTCAGTGACAGGGAATGAAAAACTGTTTTTT. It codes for CASSQASVTGNEKLFF.

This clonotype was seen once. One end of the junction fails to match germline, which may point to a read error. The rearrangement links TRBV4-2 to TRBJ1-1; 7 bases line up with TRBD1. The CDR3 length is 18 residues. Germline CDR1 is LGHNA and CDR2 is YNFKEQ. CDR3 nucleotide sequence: TGTGCCAGCAGCCAAGAACAGTGGGATGGCAGGGGGGGAACTGATGCTTTCTTT. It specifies CASSQEQWDGRGGTDAFF.

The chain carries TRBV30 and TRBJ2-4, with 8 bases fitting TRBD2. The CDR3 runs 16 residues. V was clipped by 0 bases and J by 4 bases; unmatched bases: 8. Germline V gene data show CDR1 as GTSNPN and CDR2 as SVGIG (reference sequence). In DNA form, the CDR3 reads TGTGCCTGGAGTGTCAGGGGAGCGGGAGCTAAAAACATTCAGTACTTC. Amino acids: CAWSVRGAGAKNIQYF.

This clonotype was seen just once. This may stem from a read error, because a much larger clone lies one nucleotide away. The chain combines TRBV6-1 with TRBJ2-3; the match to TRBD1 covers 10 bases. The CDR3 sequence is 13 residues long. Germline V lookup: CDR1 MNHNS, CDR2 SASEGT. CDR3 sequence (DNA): TGTGCCGGCAGTGAGGACAGGGGGGATACGCAGTATTTT. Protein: CAGSEDRGDTQYF.

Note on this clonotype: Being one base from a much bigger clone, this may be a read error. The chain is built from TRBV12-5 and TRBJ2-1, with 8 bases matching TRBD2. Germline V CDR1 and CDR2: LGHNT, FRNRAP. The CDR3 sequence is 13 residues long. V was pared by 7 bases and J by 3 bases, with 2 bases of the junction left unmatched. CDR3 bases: TGTGCTAGTGTAAGCGGGAGCTACAATGAGCAGTTCTTC. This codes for CASVSGSYNEQFF.

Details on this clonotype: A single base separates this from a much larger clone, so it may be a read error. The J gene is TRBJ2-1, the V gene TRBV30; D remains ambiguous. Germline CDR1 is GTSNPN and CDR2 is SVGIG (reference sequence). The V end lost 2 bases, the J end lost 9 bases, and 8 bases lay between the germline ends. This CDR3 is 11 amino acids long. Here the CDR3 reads CAWSRAIEQFF. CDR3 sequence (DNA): TGTGCCTGGAGTCGAGCTATTGAGCAGTTCTTC. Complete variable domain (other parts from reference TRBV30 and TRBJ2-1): SQTIHQWPATLVQPVGSPLSLECTVEGTSNPNLYWYRQAAGRGLQLLFYSVGIGQISSEVPQNLSASRPQDRQFILSSKKLLLSDSGFYLCAWSRAIEQFFGPGTRLTVL.

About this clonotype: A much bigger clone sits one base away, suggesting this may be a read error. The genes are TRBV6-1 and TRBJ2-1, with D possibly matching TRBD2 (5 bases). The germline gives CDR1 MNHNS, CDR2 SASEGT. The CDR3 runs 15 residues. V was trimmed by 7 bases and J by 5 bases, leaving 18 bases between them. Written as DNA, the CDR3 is TGTGCCAGCACCAACTGTGGGAGAGGTAACAATGAGCAGTTCTTC. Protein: CASTNCGRGNNEQFF.

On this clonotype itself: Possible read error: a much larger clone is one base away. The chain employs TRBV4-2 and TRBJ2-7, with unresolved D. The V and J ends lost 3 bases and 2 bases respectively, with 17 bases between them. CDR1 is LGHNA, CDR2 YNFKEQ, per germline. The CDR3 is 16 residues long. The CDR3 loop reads CASSQVTLGLPYEQYF. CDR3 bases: TGTGCCAGCAGCCAGGTGACGCTGGGCCTTCCCTACGAGCAGTACTTC.

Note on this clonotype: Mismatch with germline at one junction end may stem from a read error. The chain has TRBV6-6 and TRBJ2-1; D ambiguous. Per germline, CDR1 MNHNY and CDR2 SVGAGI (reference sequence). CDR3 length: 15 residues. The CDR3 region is CASSRLPSSCNGQFF. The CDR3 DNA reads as TGTGCCAGCAGCCGACTCCCCAGCTCCTGCAATGGGCAGTTCTTC.

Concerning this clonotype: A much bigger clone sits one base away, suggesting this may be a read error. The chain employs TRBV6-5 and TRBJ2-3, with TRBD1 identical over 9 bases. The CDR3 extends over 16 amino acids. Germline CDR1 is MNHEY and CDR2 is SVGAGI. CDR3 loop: CASRRTGGWGTYTQYF. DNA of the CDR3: TGTGCCAGCAGGAGAACAGGGGGCTGGGGCACATATACGCAGTATTTT.